The rows below give T cell receptor beta chains drawn from one sample of a study of cytomegalovirus exposure and HLA in healthy donors. Generated by immunoSEQ multiplex PCR, the TCRdb table keeps only in-frame clones and is missing some. The table shows approximately 190,000 clones, with more than 75% occurring only once. What was sequenced was PBMCs. The receptors shown here come from a woman aged 18-35 years in good health and CMV-seronegative. Both conserved end residues are part of each CDR3. Each record gives: V gene, clone size, J gene, D gene, CDR3 DNA, CDR3 protein. A D gene is named only where the DNA matches it firmly. Only some rows state a clone size, as once, few, many or a class for expanded clones.

>TRBV13|NA|TRBJ2-5|TRBD2
TGTGCCAGCAGCTCTATGTCTAGCGGTGAGACCCAGTACTTC
CASSSMSSGETQYF
>TRBV27|NA|TRBJ2-7|NA
TGTGCCAGCAATTCAGGGTACGAGCAGTACTTC
CASNSGYEQYF
>TRBV7-2|NA|TRBJ2-2|TRBD2
TGTGCCAGCAGCCCTCAACGACTAGCGGGGGGGCCGAGCGGGGAGCTGTTTTTT
CASSPQRLAGGPSGELFF
>TRBV7-9|NA|TRBJ2-5|NA
TGTGCCAGCAGCTTGCTCAGGCCTGGAGAGACCCAGTACTTC
CASSLLRPGETQYF
>TRBV6-5|NA|TRBJ2-2|NA
TGTGCCAGCACCACAGGTCCGAACACCGGGGAGCTGTTTTTT
CASTTGPNTGELFF
>TRBV13|NA|TRBJ2-1|NA
TGTGCCAGCAGCTTAGGGACAGAAAACTACAATGAGCAGTTCTTC
CASSLGTENYNEQFF
>TRBV7-2|NA|TRBJ1-3|NA
TGTGCCAGCAGCCCCACAGGGATTTCTGGAAACACCATATATTTT
CASSPTGISGNTIYF
>TRBV25-1|NA|TRBJ1-4|NA
TGTGCCAGCAGTGAATATTTCGCAACTAATGAAAAACTGTTTTTT
CASSEYFATNEKLFF
>TRBV28|few|TRBJ1-1|TRBD1
TGTGCCAGCAGTCTCCTGACAGGGCGGTTGAACACTGAAGCTTTCTTT
CASSLLTGRLNTEAFF
>TRBV2|NA|TRBJ2-1|TRBD1
TGTGCCAGCAGCCGGGACAGCTCCTACAATGAGCAGTTCTTC
CASSRDSSYNEQFF
>TRBV7-3|once|TRBJ2-2|TRBD2
TGTGCCAGCAGCCAAAGCCCACGGACTAGCAACACCGGGGAGCTGTTTTTT
CASSQSPRTSNTGELFF
>TRBV10-2|NA|TRBJ1-2|TRBD1
TGCGCCAGCAGTGACCACGGGACAGGGGACTATGGCTACACCTTC
CASSDHGTGDYGYTF
>TRBV28|NA|TRBJ2-1|TRBD1
TGTGCCAGCAGTTACGGGACAGGGAACAACAATGAGCAGTTCTTC
CASSYGTGNNNEQFF
>TRBV7-2|NA|TRBJ1-1|TRBD1
TGTGCCAGCAGCCTTACAGGACAGGGGGCGACTGAAGCTTTCTTT
CASSLTGQGATEAFF
>TRBV2|NA|TRBJ2-1|TRBD2
TGTGCCAGCAGGCCGACTAGCGGGAGTCCGGATGAGCAGTTCTTC
CASRPTSGSPDEQFF
>TRBV29-1|NA|TRBJ2-1|NA
TGCAGCGTACAGATCTCCTACAATGAGCAGTTCTTC
CSVQISYNEQFF
>TRBV18|NA|TRBJ1-1|NA
TGTGCCAGCTCACCCCGCGAGGCACAGGGGAACACTGAAGCTTTCTTT
CASSPREAQGNTEAFF
>TRBV6-6|NA|TRBJ1-1|NA
TGTGCCAGCAGTTACTCACAGACGAACACTGAAGCTTTCTTT
CASSYSQTNTEAFF
>TRBV7-2|NA|TRBJ1-5|NA
TGTGCCAGCAGCTTAGCGCTAAGCGGGGCGGATCAGCCCCAGCATTTT
CASSLALSGADQPQHF
>TRBV2|NA|TRBJ1-2|NA
TGTGCCAGCAGTGAAATGGTACAGAACTATGGCTACACCTTC
CASSEMVQNYGYTF
>TRBV6-1|few|TRBJ1-1|NA
TGTGCCAGCACTATTCGAGGCCCTGAAGCTTTCTTT
CASTIRGPEAFF
>TRBV11-2|NA|TRBJ2-5|TRBD2
TGTGCCAGCAGTAAAAGTACTAGCGGGGGGGAGGAGACCCAGTACTTC
CASSKSTSGGEETQYF
>TRBV11-2|NA|TRBJ2-7|NA
TGTGCCAGCAGCTTACCGGTCGAGCAGTACTTC
CASSLPVEQYF
>TRBV7-6|NA|TRBJ1-1|NA
TGTGCCAGCAGCTCGGGGTTGAACACTGAAGCTTTCTTT
CASSSGLNTEAFF
>TRBV7-6|NA|TRBJ1-3|NA
TGTGCCAGCAGCTTAGGGCGGGGCTCTGGAAACACCATATATTTT
CASSLGRGSGNTIYF
>TRBV21-1|NA|TRBJ1-2|NA
TGTGCCAGCAGCAAAGAAGGAGGGACTAACTATGGCTACACCTTC
CASSKEGGTNYGYTF
>TRBV5-1|NA|TRBJ2-1|NA
TGCGCCAGCAGCGCGGGACAGTCCTACAATGAGCAGTTCTTC
CASSAGQSYNEQFF